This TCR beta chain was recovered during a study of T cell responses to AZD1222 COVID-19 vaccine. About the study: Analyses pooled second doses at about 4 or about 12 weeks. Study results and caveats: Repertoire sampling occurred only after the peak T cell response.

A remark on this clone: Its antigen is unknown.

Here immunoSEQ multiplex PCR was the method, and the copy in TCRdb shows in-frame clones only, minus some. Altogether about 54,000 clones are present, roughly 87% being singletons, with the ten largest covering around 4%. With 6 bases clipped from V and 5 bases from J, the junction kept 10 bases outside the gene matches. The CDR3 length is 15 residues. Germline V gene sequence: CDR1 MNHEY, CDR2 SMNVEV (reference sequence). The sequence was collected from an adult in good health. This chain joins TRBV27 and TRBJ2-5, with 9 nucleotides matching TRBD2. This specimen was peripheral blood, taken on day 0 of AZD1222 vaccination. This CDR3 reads CASRDGGGALETQYF. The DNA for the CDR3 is TGTGCCAGCAGGGATGGCGGGGGGGCCTTGGAGACCCAGTACTTC.